A selection of T cell receptor beta chains follows, all from one sample in a study of siplizumab effects on memory and regulatory T cells. Using immunoSEQ multiplex PCR, the repertoire was profiled, and TCRdb retains in-frame clones only, with some absent. The table lists tens of thousands of clones, roughly 85% of them singletons. What was sequenced was memory CD4+ T cells sorted from blood. These receptor sequences come from a human donor in good health. Each CDR3 is given without its conserved first and last residue.

J gene | V gene | CDR3 protein
TRBJ2-3 | TRBV5-1 | ASGGHSGTSTDTQY
TRBJ1-1 | TRBV10-1 | ASRKDRNLNTEAF
TRBJ2-3 | TRBV7-2 | ASSLGRSTDTQY
TRBJ1-4 | TRBV10-3 | ASHGIDEKLF
TRBJ1-2 | TRBV6-5 | ASSYSGTGNGYT
TRBJ2-3 | TRBV20-1 | SGGSTDTQY
TRBJ1-5 | TRBV25-1 | ASSSNREHQPQH
TRBJ2-4 | TRBV27 | ASSLSWATNIQY
TRBJ2-1 | TRBV19 | ASSIDQGRFNEQF
TRBJ2-3 | TRBV9 | ASSLAGQGGGTDTQY
TRBJ2-3 | TRBV28 | ASSRLFRGGDTQY
TRBJ2-5 | TRBV6-6 | ASSNTGERETQY
TRBJ2-5 | TRBV7-3 | ASSPQIGSLETQY
TRBJ1-3 | TRBV28 | ASQSQPLSGNTIY
TRBJ2-1 | TRBV28 | ASSLYFGREGNEQF
TRBJ1-4 | TRBV5-5 | ASSFRGQEKLF
TRBJ1-1 | TRBV10-3 | AIMGGGNTEAF
TRBJ2-4 | TRBV6-5 | ASSYSPASGKNIQY
. | TRBV7-6 | ASSLAPSAHEQY
TRBJ1-4 | TRBV19 | ASSISPGSDNEKLF
TRBJ1-5 | TRBV12-5 | ASGPDDHQPQH
TRBJ2-1 | TRBV5-1 | ASSVTLTDYNEQF
TRBJ2-7 | TRBV6-6 | ASSDQGGDEQY
TRBJ1-2 | TRBV5-1 | ASSPEGALYGYT
TRBJ2-7 | TRBV19 | ASSIRAAAYEQY
TRBJ2-5 | TRBV4-2 | ASSPTSGGQETQY
TRBJ1-4 | TRBV5-6 | ASSLDLRDSEKLF
TRBJ2-2 | TRBV4-2 | ASSQDGQGINTGELF
TRBJ1-1 | TRBV4-2 | ASSQEIPGTVNTEAF
TRBJ2-1 | TRBV11-3 | ASSRRGGQGNEQF
TRBJ2-7 | TRBV29-1 | SVRRDGTYEQY
TRBJ1-2 | TRBV30 | AWSGSQGANYGYT
TRBJ1-2 | TRBV4-1 | ASSQGGSRSYGYT
TRBJ1-2 | TRBV9 | ASSVAGAGYT
TRBJ1-1 | TRBV18 | ASSPGQTNTEAF
TRBJ1-2 | TRBV4-2 | ASSSETVNYGYT